This paragraph covers one TCR beta chain sequence. Its antigen is not identified. This entry is derived from a study of T cell repertoires in cytomegalovirus infection. About the research overall: Public TCR beta signatures indicated both CMV infection and matching HLA type.

Germline values: CDR1 SGHDT, CDR2 YYEEEE. The length of the CDR3 is 16 residues. V was shortened by 0 bases and J by 2 bases, with 14 bases between the two germline ends. One entry per CDR3 protein results from TCRdb running MiXCR on the reads. Among around 450,000 distinct CDR3 sequences listed, about a third were seen once. Study findings and constraints: HLA-C-restricted CMV clonotypes gave the most frequent clonotype in two of eight donors.

V usage is TRBV5-6 and J usage is TRBJ1-1, with D possibly TRBD1 on 5 matching bases. This clonotype originated in a human donor in good health (CMV status not recorded). Some clones in this sample may be carry-over from other donors' samples. The sample comprised PBMCs. The chain's CDR3 is CASSLGDGGLNTEAFF. CDR3 DNA: TGTGCCAGCAGCTTGGGGGATGGGGGGTTAAACACTGAAGCTTTCTTT. The entire variable domain, with the rest obtained from reference TRBV5-6 and TRBJ1-1, is as follows: DAGVTQSPTHLIKTRGQQVTLRCSPKSGHDTVSWYQQALGQGPQFIFQYYEEEERQRGNFPDRFSGHQFPNYSSELNVNALLLGDSALYLCASSLGDGGLNTEAFFGQGTRLTVV.